Presented here are 14 T cell receptor beta chains from one specimen sequenced in a study of T cells after yellow fever vaccination. MiXCR, applied by TCRdb to the 5' RACE reads, yields one record per CDR3 protein. Of 450,000 to 600,000 distinct CDR3 sequences in the sample, around 17% were seen once. The sequences come from PBMCs, collected 5 to 6 days after the first yellow fever vaccination. These receptors originate from a man aged 18 to 30 who received the YFV17D yellow fever vaccine.

J is TRBJ2-7 and V is TRBV6-5; 7 nucleotides line up with TRBD2. J lost 3 bases, V lost 0 bases, and 5 bases had no gene match. The germline V gene has CDR1 MNHEY and CDR2 SVGAGI. The CDR3 covers 15 residues. CDR3 DNA: TGTGCCAGCAGTTACTCTCTAGCGGACAACTACGAGCAGTACTTC. Amino acid sequence: CASSYSLADNYEQYF.

This clonotype was picked up a small number of times. The J gene is TRBJ1-6, the V gene TRBV7-3, with a weak D call TRBD1 (5 bases). Germline CDR1 reads SGHTA; CDR2 reads FQGTGA. The germline V and J ends were trimmed by 5 bases and 10 bases, with 15 bases remaining between them. CDR3 length: 14 amino acids. This CDR3 reads CASSKGSLGSPLHF. CDR3 DNA: TGTGCCAGCAGCAAGGGGTCCCTTGGATCACCCCTCCACTTT.

The rearrangement joins TRBV6-6 to TRBJ1-5; D may be TRBD1 (6 bases). CDR1 is MNHNY, CDR2 SVGAGI, per germline (reference sequence). V shed 10 bases and J shed 0 bases, with 10 bases lying between them. This CDR3 is 13 amino acids long. The chain's CDR3 is CATQGGSNQPQHF. The DNA for the CDR3 is TGTGCCACCCAAGGGGGTAGCAATCAGCCCCAGCATTTT.

The genes are TRBV9 and TRBJ2-3; D is unresolved. Looked up from germline, CDR1 is SGDLS and CDR2 is YYNGEE. Trimming cost V 0 bases and J 0 bases, with 11 bases left between them. The CDR3 sequence is 16 residues long. CDR3 nucleotides: TGTGCCAGCAGCGTAGAACCCGGATCTAGCACAGATACGCAGTATTTT. It specifies CASSVEPGSSTDTQYF.

J is TRBJ2-3 and V is TRBV5-1; no definite D call. Germline CDR1 and CDR2: SGHRS and YFSETQ. V was shortened by 3 bases and J by 4 bases, with 9 bases between the two germline ends. The CDR3 has 13 amino acids. The CDR3: CASSWAGPDTQYF. The CDR3 region has the DNA TGCGCCAGCAGCTGGGCCGGCCCAGATACGCAGTATTTT.

This clonotype appeared a few times. V usage is TRBV5-4 and J usage is TRBJ2-1; the D call may be TRBD1 or TRBD2 (6 bases each). Germline CDR1 SGHNT, CDR2 YYREEE (reference sequence). This CDR3 has 16 amino acids. The ends were cut back, 4 bases at V and 4 bases at J, with 18 bases in the middle. CDR3 nucleotide sequence: TGTGCCAGCAGCAACCCGGGACAAGGGGGGTACAATGAGCAGTTCTTC. The encoded protein is CASSNPGQGGYNEQFF.

This clonotype was counted once. This chain links TRBV19 with TRBJ2-2; D is uncertain. CDR1 is LNHDA, CDR2 SQIVND, per germline (reference sequence). V lost 1 base and J 0 bases, leaving 9 bases between the germline ends. The CDR3 is 16 amino acids. The CDR3 DNA follows: TGTGCCAGTAGTATAGGTGGACGATCGAACACCGGGGAGCTGTTTTTT. This sequence encodes CASSIGGRSNTGELFF.

The chain couples TRBV6-5 to TRBJ2-1; perhaps TRBD1 as D (5 bases). Germline V CDR1 and CDR2: MNHEY, SVGAGI. Trimming stripped 2 bases from V and 0 bases from J, with 8 bases between. This CDR3 region has 15 residues. In DNA, the CDR3 is TGTGCCAGCAGTTACCGGACACTCTCCTACAATGAGCAGTTCTTC. It codes for CASSYRTLSYNEQFF.

The chain couples TRBV20-1 to TRBJ2-3, with TRBD2 matching over 8 bases. V was pared by 5 bases and J by 2 bases, with 9 bases of the junction left unmatched. The CDR3 length is 15 residues. Looked up from germline, CDR1 is DFQATT and CDR2 is SNEGSKA (reference sequence). CDR3 DNA sequence: TGCAGTGCTGCCCAGACAGCGGGGGTCACAGATACGCAGTATTTT. This encodes CSAAQTAGVTDTQYF.

In this sample, this clonotype turned up a few times. This chain joins TRBV30 and TRBJ1-2; D is uncertain. Germline CDR1 is GTSNPN and CDR2 is SVGIG (reference sequence). The V end was cut by 3 bases, the J end by 4 bases, with 15 bases between. This CDR3 has 14 amino acids. This CDR3 reads CAWRGRAVAYGYTF. In DNA, the CDR3 is TGTGCCTGGAGAGGCCGGGCCGTGGCCTATGGCTACACCTTC.

The V call is TRBV20-1, the J call TRBJ2-1; 11 nucleotides match TRBD1. This CDR3 has 13 amino acids. Germline trimming cut 3 bases from V and 7 bases from J; bases unmatched to any gene: 2. Germline CDR1 DFQATT, CDR2 SNEGSKA (reference sequence). Here the CDR3 reads CSARDRGPNEQFF. The CDR3 region has the DNA TGCAGTGCTAGGGACAGGGGGCCGAATGAGCAGTTCTTC.

V and J are TRBV13 and TRBJ1-6, with 8 bases lining up with TRBD1. V lost 4 bases to trimming and J lost 0 bases; unmatched junction nucleotides: 2. CDR1 and CDR2 (germline): PRHDT, FYEKMQ (reference sequence). The CDR3 length is 16 residues. DNA of the CDR3: TGTGCCAGCAGCTGGACAGGGAGCTCCTATAATTCACCCCTCCACTTT. Translating gives CASSWTGSSYNSPLHF.

V is TRBV3-1 and J is TRBJ2-3, with 10 bases matching TRBD1. CDR1 is LGHDT, CDR2 YNNKEL, per germline (reference sequence). Germline trimming cut 0 bases from V and 5 bases from J; bases unmatched to any gene: 2. The CDR3 spans 15 residues. The CDR3 DNA reads TGTGCCAGCAGCCAAGACCGGACAGGGGGAGATACGCAGTATTTT. Its protein product is CASSQDRTGGDTQYF.

This chain connects TRBV5-1 to TRBJ2-3; TRBD2 matches 15 bases. This CDR3 comprises 17 residues. CDR1 and CDR2 from the germline V gene are SGHRS and YFSETQ. V was clipped by 4 bases and J by 3 bases; unmatched bases: 6. CDR3: CASSTGLAGGPTDTQYF. CDR3 nucleotide sequence: TGCGCCAGCAGCACGGGACTAGCGGGGGGTCCGACAGATACGCAGTATTTT.